The 14 T cell receptor beta chains presented below share a single source sample, sequenced in a study of PD-1 blockade in classical Hodgkin lymphoma. Using immunoSEQ multiplex PCR, the repertoire was profiled, and TCRdb retains in-frame clones only, with some absent. The table has about 35,000 clones, around nine tenths seen once; the top ten hold under 0.25%. Time point of the sample: newly diagnosed, previously untreated cHL patient sample. Negative magnetic selection isolated CD4+ T cells from thawed PBMCs. Specimen: CD4+ T cells from blood. The receptors originated from a human donor with classical Hodgkin lymphoma.

V is TRBV28 and J is TRBJ2-1; D remains ambiguous. Germline CDR1 is MDHEN and CDR2 is SYDVKM. Trimming removed 5 bases at V and 0 bases at J, with 14 bases between. CDR3 length equals 16 residues. CDR3 amino acids: CASSRKAFSSYNEQFF. The CDR3 bases are TGTGCCAGCAGTCGTAAGGCGTTTAGCTCCTACAATGAGCAGTTCTTC.

This chain links TRBV19 with TRBJ1-5, with TRBD1 matching 7 bases. The CDR3 covers 15 residues. Germline V gene lookup returns CDR1 LNHDA and CDR2 SQIVND (reference sequence). Unmatched junction bases numbered 5, after V lost 1 base and J lost 5 bases. CDR3 nucleotides: TGTGCCAGTAGTATAGTGAGGGGGCTTGATCAGCCCCAGCATTTT. Its protein is CASSIVRGLDQPQHF.

The chain is built from TRBV18 and TRBJ1-1; D is perhaps TRBD1 (6 bases). V lost 7 bases and J 11 bases, leaving 17 bases between the germline ends. The V gene's germline CDR1 is KGHSH and CDR2 LQKENI. CDR3 length: 12 residues. This chain's CDR3 is CASYTDGGRAFF. CDR3 coding DNA: TGTGCCAGCTACACCGATGGGGGCCGGGCTTTCTTT.

This chain links TRBV10-1 with TRBJ1-1; a possible D gene is TRBD1 (5 bases). V gave up 4 bases and J gave up 4 bases, with 13 bases separating them. The CDR3 spans 14 residues. Germline CDR1 is WNHNN and CDR2 is SYGVQD (reference sequence). The CDR3, as DNA: TGCGCCAGCAGTGTTGGGGCCTTGGGCACTGAAGCTTTCTTT. It yields the protein CASSVGALGTEAFF.

This clone is a singleton in its sample. This sequence joins TRBV6-1 and TRBJ1-6; TRBD1 matches 10 bases. Germline loops: CDR1 MNHNS, CDR2 SASEGT. CDR3 size: 15 residues. Losses at the gene ends were 6 bases for V and 8 bases for J; bases not matched to a gene: 7. This chain's CDR3 is CASRLEDRGDSPLHF. CDR3 coding DNA: TGTGCCAGCAGGCTGGAGGACAGGGGGGATTCACCCCTCCACTTT.

The chain carries TRBV6-6 and TRBJ2-3; D remains unclear. The CDR3 consists of 12 residues. Germline lookup yields CDR1 MNHNY and CDR2 SVGAGI (reference sequence). The ends were cut back, 0 bases at V and 6 bases at J, with 4 bases in the middle. The chain's CDR3 is CASSYSRDTQYF. CDR3 bases: TGTGCCAGCAGTTACTCCCGCGATACGCAGTATTTT.

The rearrangement uses TRBV5-1 and TRBJ2-1; TRBD2 agrees at 9 bases. V was pared by 4 bases and J by 5 bases, with 7 bases of the junction left unmatched. The germline gives CDR1 SGHRS, CDR2 YFSETQ. There are 15 residues in the CDR3. The CDR3 is CASSLLAGANNEQFF. DNA for the CDR3: TGCGCCAGCAGCCTGTTAGCGGGGGCCAACAATGAGCAGTTCTTC.

V and J are TRBV6-6 and TRBJ2-1, with 7 positions matching TRBD2. The V segment lost 5 bases and the J segment 4 bases; nucleotides outside the gene matches: 8. Germline loops: CDR1 MNHNY, CDR2 SVGAGI (reference sequence). The CDR3 is 15 amino acids. CDR3 residues: CASSLAEPVYNEQFF. DNA for the CDR3: TGTGCCAGCAGTCTAGCGGAGCCCGTTTACAATGAGCAGTTCTTC.

The chain links TRBV18 to TRBJ1-5; TRBD1 is a possible D gene (5 bases). Trimming took off 3 bases at V and 4 bases at J, with 7 bases between the two ends. Germline CDR1 KGHSH, CDR2 LQKENI. This CDR3 region has 13 residues. The CDR3 DNA sequence: TGTGCCAGCTCACCTCAGGGAAATCAGCCCCAGCATTTT. Translating gives CASSPQGNQPQHF.

A single count supports this clone. V gene TRBV5-1 combines with J gene TRBJ1-3; the match to TRBD1 covers 7 bases. Germline V gene sequence: CDR1 SGHRS, CDR2 YFSETQ. V gave up 6 bases and J gave up 3 bases; unmatched junction bases: 6. The CDR3 runs to 14 residues. The CDR3 spells CASTTGEDGNTIYF. CDR3 in DNA: TGCGCCAGCACCACAGGGGAGGATGGAAACACCATATATTTT. The complete variable domain, with remaining parts taken from reference TRBV5-1 and TRBJ1-3, reads KAGVTQTPRYLIKTRGQQVTLSCSPISGHRSVSWYQQTPGQGLQFLFEYFSETQRNKGNFPGRFSGRQFSNSRSEMNVSTLELGDSALYLCASTTGEDGNTIYFGEGSWLTVV.

The rearrangement links TRBV5-1 to TRBJ1-5, with D possibly TRBD1 on 6 matching bases. V was shortened by 0 bases and J by 2 bases, with 9 bases between the two germline ends. CDR1 and CDR2 from the germline V gene are SGHRS and YFSETQ. This CDR3 spans 15 amino acids. CDR3 nucleotides: TGCGCCAGCAGCTTGGCGGGGGCAGGCAATCAGCCCCAGCATTTT. It encodes CASSLAGAGNQPQHF.

The chain has TRBV5-1 and TRBJ2-6, with 11 positions matching TRBD1. CDR1 and CDR2 (germline): SGHRS, YFSETQ. J gave up 0 bases and V 4 bases, and 9 bases lay outside the gene matches. The CDR3 has 19 amino acids. The chain's CDR3 is CASSPGTGGSLSGANVLTF. The CDR3 nucleotides read TGCGCCAGCAGCCCCGGGACAGGGGGTTCTCTCTCTGGGGCCAACGTCCTGACTTTC.

The chain employs TRBV5-1 and TRBJ1-1, with 9 bases lining up with TRBD1. This CDR3 is 15 amino acids long. CDR1 and CDR2 (germline): SGHRS, YFSETQ. J lost 7 bases, V lost 4 bases, and 11 bases had no gene match. The chain's CDR3 is CASSVNPGQGSEAFF. CDR3 DNA sequence: TGCGCCAGCAGCGTAAACCCGGGACAGGGCAGTGAAGCTTTCTTT.

The chain combines TRBV29-1 with TRBJ2-3, with 8 bases fitting TRBD2. The V segment lost 7 bases and the J segment 4 bases; nucleotides outside the gene matches: 4. Germline V gives CDR1 SQVTM, CDR2 ANQGSEA. This CDR3 region has 12 residues. CDR3 amino acids: CSGLAGSDTQYF. As DNA, the CDR3 is TGCAGCGGCCTAGCGGGTTCAGATACGCAGTATTTT.